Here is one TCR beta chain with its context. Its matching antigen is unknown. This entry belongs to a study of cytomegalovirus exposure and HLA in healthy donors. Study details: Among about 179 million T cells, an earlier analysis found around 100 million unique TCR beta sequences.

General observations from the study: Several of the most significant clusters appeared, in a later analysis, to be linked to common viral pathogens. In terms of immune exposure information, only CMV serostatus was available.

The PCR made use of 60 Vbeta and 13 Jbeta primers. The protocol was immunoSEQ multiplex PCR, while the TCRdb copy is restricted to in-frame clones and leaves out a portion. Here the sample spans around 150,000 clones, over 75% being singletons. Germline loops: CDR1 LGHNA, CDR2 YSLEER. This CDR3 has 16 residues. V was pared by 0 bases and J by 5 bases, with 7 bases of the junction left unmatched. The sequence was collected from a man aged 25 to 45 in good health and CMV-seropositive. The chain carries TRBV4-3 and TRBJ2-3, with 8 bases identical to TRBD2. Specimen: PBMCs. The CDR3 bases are TGCGCCAGCAGCCAAGATCCGAGCGGGGGAAAAGATACGCAGTATTTT. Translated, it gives CASSQDPSGGKDTQYF.